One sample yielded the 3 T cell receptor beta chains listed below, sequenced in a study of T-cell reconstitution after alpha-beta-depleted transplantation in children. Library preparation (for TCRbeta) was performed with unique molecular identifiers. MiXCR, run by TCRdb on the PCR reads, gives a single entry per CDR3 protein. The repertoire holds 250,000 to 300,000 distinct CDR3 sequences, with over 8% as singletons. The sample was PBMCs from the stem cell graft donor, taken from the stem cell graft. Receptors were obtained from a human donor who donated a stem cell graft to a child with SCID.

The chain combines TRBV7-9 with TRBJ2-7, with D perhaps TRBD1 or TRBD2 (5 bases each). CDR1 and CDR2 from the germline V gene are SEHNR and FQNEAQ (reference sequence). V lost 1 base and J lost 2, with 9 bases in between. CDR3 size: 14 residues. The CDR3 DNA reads TGTGCCAGCAGCTTAGGGGACGGTCCCTACGAGCAGTACTTC. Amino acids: CASSLGDGPYEQYF.

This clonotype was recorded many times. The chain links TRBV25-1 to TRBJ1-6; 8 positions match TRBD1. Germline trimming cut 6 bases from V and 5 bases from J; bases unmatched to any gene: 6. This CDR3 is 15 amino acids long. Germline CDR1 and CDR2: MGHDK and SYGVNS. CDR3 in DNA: TGTGCCAGCAGACAGCAGGGACAGGATAATTCACCCCTCCACTTT. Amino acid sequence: CASRQQGQDNSPLHF.

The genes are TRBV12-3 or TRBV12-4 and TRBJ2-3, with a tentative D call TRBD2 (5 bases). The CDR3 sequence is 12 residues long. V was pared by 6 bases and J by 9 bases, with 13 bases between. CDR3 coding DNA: TGTGCCAGCAGCCCCCTTGAGGGAACGCAGTATTTT. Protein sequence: CASSPLEGTQYF.